Described below is a single TCR beta chain sequence and its context. A junction boundary mismatches the germline segment, possibly from a read error. Per the germline V gene, CDR1 is SGHVS and CDR2 is FNYEAQ. The CDR3 has 16 amino acids. This record comes from a study of T cell responses to AZD1222 COVID-19 vaccine. Here immunoSEQ multiplex PCR was the method, and the copy in TCRdb shows in-frame clones only, minus some. The sample consists of tens of thousands of clones, about nine tenths of them appearing once. Sequenced material: peripheral blood, taken on day 0 of AZD1222 vaccination. This receptor was obtained from an adult in good health. V is TRBV7-6 and J is TRBJ1-1, with D possibly TRBD1 on 5 matching bases. The CDR3 DNA reads as TGTGCCAGCAGCATAGCGGGCAGGGATAGTTGGGCTGAAGCTTTCTTT. Translating it yields CASSIAGRDSWAEAFF.